Below are 23 T cell receptor beta chains sequenced from a single sample in a study of T-cell reconstitution after alpha-beta-depleted transplantation in children. It was with unique molecular identifiers that the TCRbeta library was prepared. In TCRdb, the PCR reads were re-called with MiXCR into one record per CDR3 protein. The table lists around 680,000 distinct CDR3 sequences, roughly 17% of them singletons, with under 1.2% in the top ten. The starting material was PBMCs from the stem cell graft donor, obtained from the stem cell graft. These receptors all stem from a human donor who donated a stem cell graft to a child with acute myeloid leukemia.

In its sample, this clonotype was seen a few times. The V gene is TRBV6-5, the J gene TRBJ2-5; no clear D. The CDR3 spans 14 residues. CDR1 MNHEY and CDR2 SVGAGI come from the germline V gene. The V end lost 0 bases, the J end lost 3 bases, and 8 bases lay between the germline ends. The CDR3 DNA reads as TGTGCCAGCAGTTACTCGAATTTGAAAGAGACCCAGTACTTC. Protein: CASSYSNLKETQYF.

This clonotype was seen more than once but under ten times. The V and J genes are TRBV7-2 and TRBJ2-3; unclear D gene. The CDR3 runs 13 residues. Germline assignment: CDR1 SGHTA and CDR2 FQGNSA. V shed 1 base and J shed 6 bases, with 8 bases lying between them. CDR3 coding DNA: TGTGCCAGCAGCTTAGGATTGCTGGATACGCAGTATTTT. Translated, it gives CASSLGLLDTQYF.

This clonotype was counted ten times or more. The rearrangement links TRBV20-1 to TRBJ2-7; the D gene could be TRBD1 or TRBD2 (6 bases each). The V gene's germline CDR1 is DFQATT and CDR2 SNEGSKA (reference sequence). Trimming stripped 5 bases from V and 8 bases from J, with 16 bases between. CDR3 length: 12 amino acids. The CDR3 region is CSAEGGGNQQYF. The CDR3 DNA reads as TGCAGTGCTGAAGGAGGGGGGAACCAGCAGTACTTC.

This clonotype was detected ten times or more. This sequence joins TRBV20-1 and TRBJ1-1; TRBD1 is a possible D gene (6 bases). Trimming shortened V by 0 bases and J by 1 base, and 12 bases separated the two germline ends. Germline V gives CDR1 DFQATT, CDR2 SNEGSKA (reference sequence). This CDR3 is 15 amino acids long. CDR3 sequence: CSAREHREGNTEAFF. The CDR3 bases are TGCAGTGCTAGAGAACACAGGGAGGGGAACACTGAAGCTTTCTTT.

This clonotype was recorded at least ten times. This chain links TRBV29-1 with TRBJ2-7; D perhaps matches TRBD1 (6 bases). The CDR3 consists of 15 residues. Between the trimmed V and J ends, which lost 0 bases and 4 bases, there was a span of 16 bases. Per germline, CDR1 SQVTM and CDR2 ANQGSEA. CDR3 in DNA: TGCAGCGTTGAAGAGGCAGGGGCAGGTGTGTACGAGCAGTACTTC. This sequence encodes CSVEEAGAGVYEQYF.

J is TRBJ2-1 and V is TRBV7-2, with 8 bases aligning to TRBD2. With V trimmed by 5 bases and J by 9 bases, 9 bases remained unmatched. The CDR3 consists of 14 residues. Germline V CDR1 and CDR2: SGHTA, FQGNSA. CDR3 nucleotides: TGTGCCAGCAGCCTGTCGGGGGGGCTTGGTGAGCAGTTCTTC. Translated: CASSLSGGLGEQFF.

This clonotype was detected many times. The rearrangement links TRBV20-1 to TRBJ1-5; possible D gene TRBD1, 5 bases. Germline V CDR1 and CDR2: DFQATT, SNEGSKA (reference sequence). Trimming removed 2 bases at V and 5 bases at J, with 13 bases between. The CDR3 is 14 amino acids. CDR3 in DNA: TGCAGTGCTAGATCCGCCAGGGAGGATCAGCCCCAGCATTTT. Its translation: CSARSAREDQPQHF.

The chain is built from TRBV27 and TRBJ1-4, with a tentative D call TRBD1 (6 bases). The CDR3 contains 10 residues. V lost 9 bases and J lost 10, with 9 bases in between. From germline, CDR1 is MNHEY and CDR2 SMNVEV (reference sequence). CDR3 residues: CAREGGKLFF. The CDR3 DNA is TGTGCCAGGGAGGGGGGAAAACTGTTTTTT. The whole variable domain, remainder taken from reference TRBV27 and TRBJ1-4, is EAQVTQNPRYLITVTGKKLTVTCSQNMNHEYMSWYRQDPGLGLRQIYYSMNVEVTDKGDVPEGYKVSRKEKRNFPLILESPSPNQTSLYFCAREGGKLFFGSGTQLSVL.

This clonotype was seen only a few times. The chain joins TRBV24-1 to TRBJ2-7; no clear D. This CDR3 spans 15 amino acids. V lost 3 bases and J lost 3, with 14 bases in between. CDR1 is KGHDR and CDR2 is SFDVKD in the germline V gene. The CDR3 is CATSDPTRNFYEQYF. The CDR3 region has the DNA TGTGCCACCAGTGATCCGACCAGGAACTTCTACGAGCAGTACTTC.

The chain combines TRBV7-2 with TRBJ2-4; D perhaps matches TRBD1 (5 bases). Per the germline V gene, CDR1 is SGHTA and CDR2 is FQGNSA. CDR3 length: 15 residues. V was pared by 1 base and J by 0 bases, with 7 bases between. CDR3 sequence reads: CASSLEGLAKNIQYF. The CDR3, as DNA: TGTGCCAGCAGCTTAGAGGGGTTAGCCAAAAACATTCAGTACTTC.

In this sample, this clonotype turned up many times. V gene TRBV20-1 combines with J gene TRBJ1-1; 7 nucleotides match TRBD1. The junction had 6 bases not matched to a gene; V was cut back by 5 bases and J by 0 bases. Germline V gene data show CDR1 as DFQATT and CDR2 as SNEGSKA (reference sequence). The CDR3 contains 14 residues. The CDR3 region is CSAGDSPMNTEAFF. In DNA, the CDR3 is TGCAGTGCTGGGGACAGTCCCATGAACACTGAAGCTTTCTTT.

A note on this clonotype: The junction shows a germline mismatch at one end, possibly a read error. The chain combines TRBV12-3 or TRBV12-4 with TRBJ2-1; 9 bases fit TRBD2. The CDR3 spans 18 residues. CDR3 residues: CAISLLRASGVSYNEQFF. In DNA form, the CDR3 reads TGTGCCATCAGTTTACTTAGGGCTAGCGGGGTCTCCTACAATGAGCAGTTCTTC.

This clonotype was seen more than once but under ten times. The chain carries TRBV7-2 and TRBJ2-7; D assignment may be TRBD1 or TRBD2 (5 bases each). V was clipped by 5 bases and J by 5 bases, with 22 bases between them. Germline assignment: CDR1 SGHTA and CDR2 FQGNSA. This CDR3 spans 16 amino acids. The CDR3: CASSNRDGGLMDEQYF. The CDR3 coding sequence is TGTGCCAGCAGCAACCGGGACGGAGGCTTAATGGACGAGCAGTACTTC.

This clonotype was seen a handful of times. V is TRBV20-1 and J is TRBJ2-7; D is possibly TRBD1 (5 bases). The CDR3 sequence is 15 residues long. V was shortened by 1 base and J by 0 bases, with 13 bases between the two germline ends. The germline V gene has CDR1 DFQATT and CDR2 SNEGSKA (reference sequence). The CDR3 region has the DNA TGCAGTGCTAGAGGTGATAAGGACACCTCCTACGAGCAGTACTTC. Translated: CSARGDKDTSYEQYF.

About this clonotype: A read error may produce the germline difference seen at one junction end. The V gene is TRBV9, the J gene TRBJ2-4; a weak D match, TRBD1 (6 bases). CDR1 and CDR2 from the germline V gene are SGDLS and YYNGEE. There are 17 residues in the CDR3. The CDR3 DNA is TGTGCCAGCAGCGTAGGTATAGGGGGATATCCCAAAGACATTCAGTACTTC. It encodes CASSVGIGGYPKDIQYF.

The rearrangement uses TRBV28 and TRBJ2-7, with a tentative D call TRBD1 (6 bases). Deletions cut 5 bases from V and 4 bases from J, with 15 bases between. The CDR3 has 14 amino acids. Germline values: CDR1 MDHEN, CDR2 SYDVKM. The DNA of the CDR3 is TGTGCCAGCAGTCTTGGGACACGGTGGTACGAGCAGTACGTC. Translated, it gives CASSLGTRWYEQYV.

The V call is TRBV5-1, the J call TRBJ1-1; D is undetermined. CDR1 is SGHRS, CDR2 YFSETQ, per germline. The CDR3 spans 15 residues. Between the trimmed V and J ends, which lost 0 bases and 1 base, there was a span of 10 bases. CDR3 sequence: CASSLVDGGNTEAFF. CDR3 bases: TGCGCCAGCAGCTTGGTGGACGGTGGGAACACTGAAGCTTTCTTT.

This clonotype was recorded at least ten times. J is TRBJ2-2 and V is TRBV20-1; D call uncertain. V dropped 1 base and J dropped 1 base, with 7 bases sitting between them. Looked up from germline, CDR1 is DFQATT and CDR2 is SNEGSKA (reference sequence). The CDR3 runs 14 residues. The CDR3 region is CSARARVNTGELFF. CDR3 sequence (DNA): TGCAGTGCTAGAGCCAGAGTGAACACCGGGGAGCTGTTTTTT.

This clonotype has more than one count but fewer than ten. The chain couples TRBV12-3 or TRBV12-4 to TRBJ2-3; 9 nucleotides match TRBD2. This CDR3 contains 16 residues. With V trimmed by 5 bases and J by 1 base, 7 bases remained unmatched. The CDR3 DNA sequence: TGTGCCAGCAGTCCCGGGGTAGCGGGGGGCACAGATACGCAGTATTTT. This codes for CASSPGVAGGTDTQYF.

This clonotype occurred many times. V and J are TRBV9 and TRBJ2-1, with 9 bases lining up with TRBD2. V shed 2 bases, J shed 5 bases, and the junction held 2 bases outside the gene matches. Germline CDR1 and CDR2: SGDLS and YYNGEE. The CDR3 is 14 residues long. This CDR3 reads CASSVGTSHNEQFF. CDR3 in DNA: TGTGCCAGCAGCGTGGGGACTAGCCACAATGAGCAGTTCTTC.

The chain carries TRBV5-6 and TRBJ2-7, with D tentatively TRBD2 (5 bases). V was shortened by 4 bases and J by 6 bases, with 14 bases between the two germline ends. CDR1 and CDR2 (germline): SGHDT, YYEEEE. CDR3 length: 13 residues. The CDR3 DNA reads as TGTGCCAGCAGCGGCGGGCTCCTATGCGAGCAGTACTTC. It specifies CASSGGLLCEQYF.

The chain has TRBV6-5 and TRBJ2-5, with D maybe TRBD1 (5 bases). Germline V CDR1 and CDR2: MNHEY, SVGAGI. The CDR3 covers 15 residues. V lost 0 bases and J 4 bases, leaving 12 bases between the germline ends. CDR3 DNA: TGTGCCAGCAGTTACTCGACGTGGCAGGGAGAGACCCAGTACTTC. As protein: CASSYSTWQGETQYF.

This clonotype has a count of ten or more. The V call is TRBV20-1, the J call TRBJ1-6; D is uncertain. Germline-derived CDR1 and CDR2 are DFQATT and SNEGSKA (reference sequence). This CDR3 has 15 residues. Trimming removed 1 base at V and 8 bases at J, with 15 bases between. CDR3 in amino acids: CSARVSMKRDSPLHF. In DNA, the CDR3 is TGCAGTGCTAGAGTGTCAATGAAAAGGGATTCACCCCTCCACTTT.